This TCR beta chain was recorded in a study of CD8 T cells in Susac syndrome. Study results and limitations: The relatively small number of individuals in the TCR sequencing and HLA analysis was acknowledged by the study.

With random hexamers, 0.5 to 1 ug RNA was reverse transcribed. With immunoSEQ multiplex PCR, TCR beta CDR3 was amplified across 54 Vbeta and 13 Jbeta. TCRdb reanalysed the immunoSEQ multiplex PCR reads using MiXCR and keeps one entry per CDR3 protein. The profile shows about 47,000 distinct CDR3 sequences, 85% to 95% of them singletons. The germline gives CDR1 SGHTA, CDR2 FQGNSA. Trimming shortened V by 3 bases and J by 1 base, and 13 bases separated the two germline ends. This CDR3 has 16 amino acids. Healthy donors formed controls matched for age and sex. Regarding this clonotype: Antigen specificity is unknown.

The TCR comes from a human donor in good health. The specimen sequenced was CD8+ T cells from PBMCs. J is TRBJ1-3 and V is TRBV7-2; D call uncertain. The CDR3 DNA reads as TGTGCCAGCAGCTTTTGGCGGGTCAATTCTGGAAACACCATATATTTT. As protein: CASSFWRVNSGNTIYF.